A selection of T cell receptor beta chains follows, all from one sample in a study of blood T cell repertoires in COVID-19. Profiled with immunoSEQ multiplex PCR; TCRdb holds only in-frame clones, not every one. Of fewer than 200,000 clones detected, approximately 82% appear once; the ten largest clones hold about 5%. Sequencing was done on a sample of PBMCs or T cells enriched from blood (not recorded which). The receptors derive from a woman aged 55-70 years with acute COVID-19. Each CDR3 is given with its conserved first and last residue. Fields, in order: D gene, J gene, V gene, clone size, CDR3 DNA, CDR3 protein. A D gene is named only where the DNA matches it firmly. Size is stated for part of the rows, as once, few or many counts, or as a class when the clone is expanded.

d_gene: TRBD1
j_gene: TRBJ2-5
v_gene: TRBV5-1
abundance: .
CDR3nt: TGCGCCAGCAGCTTCACAGGGGGAAAAGAGACCCAGTACTTC
CDR3aa: CASSFTGGKETQYF

d_gene: TRBD1
j_gene: TRBJ1-4
v_gene: TRBV27
abundance: .
CDR3nt: TGTGCCAGCAGTTTCCTCACAGGGGGCAGGGAAAAACTGTTTTTT
CDR3aa: CASSFLTGGREKLFF

d_gene: .
j_gene: TRBJ2-5
v_gene: TRBV4-1
abundance: .
CDR3nt: TGCGCCAGCAGCCAAGATGGAGGGTTTCAAGAGACCCAGTACTTC
CDR3aa: CASSQDGGFQETQYF

d_gene: .
j_gene: TRBJ1-5
v_gene: TRBV28
abundance: .
CDR3nt: TGTGCCAGCAGGCTTAGTGGGGGCCAGCCCCAGCATTTT
CDR3aa: CASRLSGGQPQHF

d_gene: TRBD2
j_gene: TRBJ2-2
v_gene: TRBV19
abundance: .
CDR3nt: TGTGCCAGTAGTCCGCGACTAGCGGGTGGGGGGCTTGACGGGGAGCTGTTTTTT
CDR3aa: CASSPRLAGGGLDGELFF

d_gene: .
j_gene: TRBJ1-4
v_gene: TRBV30
abundance: once
CDR3nt: TGTGCCTGGAGTGTACTGGGGCTTAATGAAAAACTGTTTTTT
CDR3aa: CAWSVLGLNEKLFF

d_gene: TRBD1
j_gene: TRBJ1-1
v_gene: TRBV3-1/TRBV3-2
abundance: few
CDR3nt: TGTGCCAGCAGCCGAGGGGGCGCGAAAAGAAACACTGAAGCTTTCTTT
CDR3aa: CASSRGGAKRNTEAFF

d_gene: .
j_gene: TRBJ1-5
v_gene: TRBV7-9
abundance: .
CDR3nt: TGTGCCAGCAGCTTAGCCGGCGGTAGCAATCAGCCCCAGCATTTT
CDR3aa: CASSLAGGSNQPQHF

d_gene: .
j_gene: TRBJ2-1
v_gene: TRBV5-1
abundance: .
CDR3nt: TGCGCCAGCAGCTTGCAACAGGGTAGGGGAAATGAGCAGTTCTTC
CDR3aa: CASSLQQGRGNEQFF

d_gene: TRBD1
j_gene: TRBJ1-5
v_gene: TRBV18
abundance: .
CDR3nt: TGTGCCAGCTCAAGTCAACAGGGGGTTAGCAATCAGCCCCAGCATTTT
CDR3aa: CASSSQQGVSNQPQHF

d_gene: TRBD1
j_gene: TRBJ1-5
v_gene: TRBV6-2/TRBV6-3
abundance: .
CDR3nt: TGTGCCAGCAGCCACCGGGACAGGGGGAACCAGCCCCAGCATTTT
CDR3aa: CASSHRDRGNQPQHF

d_gene: TRBD1
j_gene: TRBJ2-7
v_gene: TRBV19
abundance: .
CDR3nt: TGTGCCAGTAGAATCGGACAGGGCGACTCCTACGAGCAGTACTTC
CDR3aa: CASRIGQGDSYEQYF

d_gene: TRBD1
j_gene: TRBJ2-1
v_gene: TRBV9
abundance: .
CDR3nt: TGTGCCAGCAGCTCAACCCGACTCGGGACAGTATACAATGAGCAGTTCTTC
CDR3aa: CASSSTRLGTVYNEQFF

d_gene: TRBD1
j_gene: TRBJ1-2
v_gene: TRBV12-3/TRBV12-4
abundance: .
CDR3nt: TGTGCCAGCAGTGCAGGGGACAGAGGCTACACCTTC
CDR3aa: CASSAGDRGYTF

d_gene: .
j_gene: TRBJ1-2
v_gene: TRBV6-4
abundance: .
CDR3nt: TGTGCCAGCAGGGGGGCGGAGGGCTACACCTTC
CDR3aa: CASRGAEGYTF

d_gene: .
j_gene: TRBJ2-2
v_gene: TRBV19
abundance: .
CDR3nt: TGTGCCAGTAGTATGCGGTACCCGGGCACCGGGGAGCTGTTTTTT
CDR3aa: CASSMRYPGTGELFF

d_gene: .
j_gene: TRBJ1-2
v_gene: TRBV6-2/TRBV6-3
abundance: .
CDR3nt: TGTGCCAGCAGTCGGACGACAGGTCCCTATGGCTACACCTTC
CDR3aa: CASSRTTGPYGYTF

d_gene: TRBD2
j_gene: TRBJ2-3
v_gene: TRBV7-7
abundance: .
CDR3nt: TGTGCCAGCAGCGTTAGCGGGAGTGGAGATACGCAGTATTTT
CDR3aa: CASSVSGSGDTQYF

d_gene: .
j_gene: TRBJ2-1
v_gene: TRBV7-6
abundance: .
CDR3nt: TGTGCCAGCACCGAAGCGGCCAGCTCCTACAATGAGCAGTTCTTC
CDR3aa: CASTEAASSYNEQFF

d_gene: .
j_gene: TRBJ1-1
v_gene: TRBV27
abundance: .
CDR3nt: TGTGCCAGCAGTCGGGGTCCACCCGAGGTAGCTTTCTTT
CDR3aa: CASSRGPPEVAFF

d_gene: TRBD1
j_gene: TRBJ2-2
v_gene: TRBV27
abundance: once
CDR3nt: TGTGCCAGCAGTTTATCGGGGGCCCGGGACAGAAACACCGGGGAGCTGTTTTTT
CDR3aa: CASSLSGARDRNTGELFF

d_gene: .
j_gene: TRBJ2-1
v_gene: TRBV10-3
abundance: once
CDR3nt: TGTGCCATCAGTGAGTCGAGGGCTAGCTCCTACAATGAGCAGTTCTTC
CDR3aa: CAISESRASSYNEQFF

d_gene: .
j_gene: TRBJ2-2
v_gene: TRBV19
abundance: .
CDR3nt: TGTGCCAGTAGTATAAGACTACTCGGGCCGAACACCGGGGAGCTGTTTTTT
CDR3aa: CASSIRLLGPNTGELFF

d_gene: .
j_gene: TRBJ2-7
v_gene: TRBV6-2/TRBV6-3
abundance: .
CDR3nt: TGTGCCAGCAGTTACGGGGGCGGCGAGCAGTACTTC
CDR3aa: CASSYGGGEQYF

d_gene: TRBD2
j_gene: TRBJ2-1
v_gene: TRBV4-2
abundance: .
CDR3nt: TGTGCCAGCAGCCAAGATCTGGGCGCGACTGGCGGGAGGGACAATGAGCAGTTCTTC
CDR3aa: CASSQDLGATGGRDNEQFF

d_gene: .
j_gene: TRBJ1-3
v_gene: TRBV4-3
abundance: .
CDR3nt: TGCGCCAGCAGCCAAGAAGGATCCAGGGCCGGAGGAAACACCATATATTTT
CDR3aa: CASSQEGSRAGGNTIYF

d_gene: TRBD2
j_gene: TRBJ2-3
v_gene: TRBV29-1
abundance: .
CDR3nt: TGCAGCGTTGAGTTAGCGGGAGAGGCAGATACGCAGTATTTT
CDR3aa: CSVELAGEADTQYF

d_gene: TRBD2
j_gene: TRBJ2-5
v_gene: TRBV5-6
abundance: .
CDR3nt: TGTGCCAGCAGCTGGGGACTAGCGGCCCAAGAGACCCAGTACTTC
CDR3aa: CASSWGLAAQETQYF

d_gene: TRBD1
j_gene: TRBJ2-7
v_gene: TRBV5-8
abundance: .
CDR3nt: TGTGCCAGCAGCTTAAGCCGGGACAGGCACCCCTACGAGCAGTACTTC
CDR3aa: CASSLSRDRHPYEQYF

d_gene: TRBD1
j_gene: TRBJ1-4
v_gene: TRBV30
abundance: .
CDR3nt: TGTGCCTGGGGGACAGGAGCTACCAGTAATGAAAAACTGTTTTTT
CDR3aa: CAWGTGATSNEKLFF

d_gene: .
j_gene: TRBJ2-2
v_gene: TRBV5-1
abundance: .
CDR3nt: TGCGCCAGCAGCGTCAGCGGGCCTGGCGCCGGGGAGCTGTTTTTT
CDR3aa: CASSVSGPGAGELFF

d_gene: TRBD1
j_gene: TRBJ1-4
v_gene: TRBV29-1
abundance: .
CDR3nt: TGCAGCTCCAGAACAGGGGGAGTTAATGAAAAACTGTTTTTT
CDR3aa: CSSRTGGVNEKLFF